Sequencing of this T cell receptor (beta chain) was carried out in a study of cytomegalovirus exposure and HLA in healthy donors. Researchers ran the PCR with 60 Vbeta and 13 Jbeta primers. Under the authors' procedure: In a later analysis, 75 million to 95 million unique TCR beta chains included roughly 11 million shared by two or more donors. Data came from immunoSEQ multiplex PCR; TCRdb stores just in-frame clones and leaves some out. V, J and clone size derive from that table, while D and trimming were established from the DNA sequence. Of roughly 160,000 clones in the sample, around 85% were seen once. Trimming took 5 bases from V and 4 from J; bases not matched to a gene: 5. Germline lookup yields CDR1 SEHNR and CDR2 FQNEAQ (reference sequence). The CDR3 has 14 residues.

The origin of this receptor is a boy younger than 10 in good health and CMV-seronegative. Sequencing input: PBMCs. This chain joins TRBV7-9 and TRBJ2-5; TRBD1 agrees at 9 bases. The chain's CDR3 is CASSPSDRGETQYF. CDR3 coding DNA: TGTGCCAGCAGCCCCTCGGACAGGGGAGAGACCCAGTACTTC.